A single T cell receptor (beta chain) is shown here with its context. Sequenced by immunoSEQ multiplex PCR; TCRdb stores in-frame clones only, minus some. The table records over 200,000 clones, 87% of them present only once. This sample stems from a study of blood T cell repertoires in COVID-19. The CDR3 has 14 amino acids. The germline CDR1 and CDR2 sequences are GTSNPN and SVGIG (reference sequence). The ends lost 1 base at V and 4 bases at J; junction bases unmatched: 6. Material for sequencing was peripheral blood. The sequence came from a woman aged 18-29 years who had recovered from COVID-19. The genes are TRBV30 and TRBJ2-7; 8 bases are a match to TRBD1. The CDR3 loop reads CAWSEGTGLYEQYF. Here the CDR3 DNA reads TGTGCCTGGAGTGAGGGGACAGGACTATACGAGCAGTACTTC.